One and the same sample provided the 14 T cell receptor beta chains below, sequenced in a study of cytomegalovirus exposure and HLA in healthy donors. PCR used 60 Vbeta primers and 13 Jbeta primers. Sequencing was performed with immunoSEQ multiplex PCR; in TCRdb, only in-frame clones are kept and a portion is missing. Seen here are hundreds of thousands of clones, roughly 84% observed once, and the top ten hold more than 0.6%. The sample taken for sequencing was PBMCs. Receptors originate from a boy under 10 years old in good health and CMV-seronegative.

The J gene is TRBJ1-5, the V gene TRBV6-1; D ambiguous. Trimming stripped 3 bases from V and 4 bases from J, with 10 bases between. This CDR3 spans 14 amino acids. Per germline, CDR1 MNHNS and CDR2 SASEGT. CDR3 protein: CASSETGINQPQHF. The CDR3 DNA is TGTGCCAGCAGTGAGACCGGGATAAATCAGCCCCAGCATTTT.

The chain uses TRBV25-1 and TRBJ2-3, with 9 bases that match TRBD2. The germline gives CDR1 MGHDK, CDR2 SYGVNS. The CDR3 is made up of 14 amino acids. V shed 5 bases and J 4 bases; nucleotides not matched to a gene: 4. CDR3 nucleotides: TGTGCCAGCAGTAAGGGACTAGCACCAGATACGCAGTATTTT. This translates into CASSKGLAPDTQYF.

The CDR3 region is CASGRIMNTEAFF. DNA for the CDR3: TGTGCCAGCGGGCGAATCATGAACACTGAAGCTTTCTTT. The chain joins TRBV7-8 to TRBJ1-1; D not resolved. Trimming took off 8 bases at V and 0 bases at J, with 10 bases between the two ends. CDR3 size: 13 residues. Germline CDR1 is SGHVS and CDR2 is FQNEAQ. Filled out from reference TRBV7-8 and TRBJ1-1, the complete variable domain reads GAGVSQSPRYKVAKRGQDVALRCDPISGHVSLFWYQQALGQGPEFLTYFQNEAQLDKSGLPSDRFFAERPEGSVSTLKIQRTQQEDSAVYLCASGRIMNTEAFFGQGTRLTVV.

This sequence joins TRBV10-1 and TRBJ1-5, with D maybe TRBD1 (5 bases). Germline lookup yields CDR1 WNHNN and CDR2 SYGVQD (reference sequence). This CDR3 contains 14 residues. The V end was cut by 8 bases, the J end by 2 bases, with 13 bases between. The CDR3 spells CASFAGNGNQPQHF. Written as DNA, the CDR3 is TGCGCCAGCTTTGCAGGGAATGGCAATCAGCCCCAGCATTTT.

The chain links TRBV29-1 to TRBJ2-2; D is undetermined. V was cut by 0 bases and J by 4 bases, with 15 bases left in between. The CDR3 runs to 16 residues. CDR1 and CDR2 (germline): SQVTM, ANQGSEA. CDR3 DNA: TGCAGCGTTGAAGATAACTGGAACTCGGGCACCGGGGAGCTGTTTTTT. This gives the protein CSVEDNWNSGTGELFF.

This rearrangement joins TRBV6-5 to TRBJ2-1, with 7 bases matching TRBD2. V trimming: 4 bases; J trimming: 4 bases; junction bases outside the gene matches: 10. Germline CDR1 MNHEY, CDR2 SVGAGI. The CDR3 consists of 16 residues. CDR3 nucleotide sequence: TGTGCCAGCAGTTCTCAACTAGCGAGAAGATACAATGAGCAGTTCTTC. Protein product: CASSSQLARRYNEQFF.

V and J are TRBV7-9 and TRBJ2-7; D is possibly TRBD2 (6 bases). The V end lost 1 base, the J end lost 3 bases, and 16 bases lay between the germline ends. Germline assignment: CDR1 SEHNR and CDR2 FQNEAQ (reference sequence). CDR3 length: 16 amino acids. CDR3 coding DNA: TGTGCCAGCAGCTTAGTTCCAGGCGGGACGGACTACGAGCAGTACTTC. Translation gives CASSLVPGGTDYEQYF.

CDR3 in amino acids: CASSLGNGGYTF. CDR3 sequence (DNA): TGCGCCAGCAGCTTGGGTAACGGTGGCTACACCTTC. The chain has TRBV5-1 and TRBJ1-2, with no clear D. This CDR3 is 12 amino acids long. In germline, CDR1 is SGHRS, CDR2 YFSETQ. V lost 0 bases, J lost 7 bases, and 7 bases lay in between.

The CDR3 region is CASGQGIGSPLHF. For the CDR3, the DNA is TGTGCCAGTGGCCAGGGGATAGGCTCACCCCTCCACTTT. The chain recombines TRBV19 with TRBJ1-6; D perhaps matches TRBD1 (6 bases). The CDR3 length is 13 residues. Trimming removed 8 bases at V and 10 bases at J, with 15 bases between. Germline lookup yields CDR1 LNHDA and CDR2 SQIVND (reference sequence).

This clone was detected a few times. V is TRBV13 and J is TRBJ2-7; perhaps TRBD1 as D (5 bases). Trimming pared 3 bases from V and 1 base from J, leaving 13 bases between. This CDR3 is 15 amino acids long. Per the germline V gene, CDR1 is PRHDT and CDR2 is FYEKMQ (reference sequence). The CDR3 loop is CASSFGYDRSYEQYF. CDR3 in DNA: TGTGCCAGCAGCTTCGGCTATGACAGATCCTACGAGCAGTACTTC. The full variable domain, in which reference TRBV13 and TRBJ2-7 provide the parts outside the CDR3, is AAGVIQSPRHLIKEKRETATLKCYPIPRHDTVYWYQQGPGQDPQFLISFYEKMQSDKGSIPDRFSAQQFSDYHSELNMSSLELGDSALYFCASSFGYDRSYEQYFGPGTRLTVT.

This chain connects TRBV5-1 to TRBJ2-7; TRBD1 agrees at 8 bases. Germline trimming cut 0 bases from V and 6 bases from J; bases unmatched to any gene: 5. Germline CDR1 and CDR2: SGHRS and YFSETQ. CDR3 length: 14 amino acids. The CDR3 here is CASSLEAQGVEQYF. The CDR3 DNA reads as TGCGCCAGCAGCTTGGAAGCACAGGGGGTCGAGCAGTACTTC.

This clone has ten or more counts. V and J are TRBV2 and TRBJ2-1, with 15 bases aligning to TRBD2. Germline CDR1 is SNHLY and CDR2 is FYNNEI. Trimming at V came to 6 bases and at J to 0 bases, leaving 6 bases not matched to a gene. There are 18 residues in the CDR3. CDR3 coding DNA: TGTGCCAGCAGCGGGACTAGCGGGGGGCCCCCCTCCTACAATGAGCAGTTCTTC. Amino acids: CASSGTSGGPPSYNEQFF.

This CDR3 is CASSLTQGAGVYEQYF. The CDR3 region has the DNA TGTGCCAGCAGCTTGACCCAGGGAGCAGGGGTCTACGAGCAGTACTTC. The chain joins TRBV11-2 to TRBJ2-7; D perhaps matches TRBD1 (6 bases). The CDR3 contains 16 residues. The germline V and J ends were trimmed by 3 bases and 3 bases, with 18 bases remaining between them. Germline V gene data show CDR1 as SGHAT and CDR2 as FQNNGV.

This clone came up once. The CDR3 is CASSDSRGAGQGDTQYF. DNA for the CDR3: TGTGCCAGCAGCGACAGTCGGGGGGCAGGACAGGGAGATACGCAGTATTTT. The chain couples TRBV7-3 to TRBJ2-3; a possible D gene is TRBD1 (8 bases). Trimming stripped 5 bases from V and 5 bases from J, with 23 bases between. The CDR3 loop spans 17 amino acids. CDR1 is SGHTA and CDR2 is FQGTGA in the germline V gene. Complete variable domain (other parts from reference TRBV7-3 and TRBJ2-3): GAGVSQTPSNKVTEKGKYVELRCDPISGHTALYWYRQSLGQGPEFLIYFQGTGAADDSGLPNDRFFAVRPEGSVSTLKIQRTERGDSAVYLCASSDSRGAGQGDTQYFGPGTRLTVL.